This T cell receptor (beta chain) stems from a study of T cells in Graves' hyperthyroidism and ophthalmopathy. The source material, RNA transcripts, was used to amplify TCR beta CDR3 regions. An initial round of RT-PCR targeting the TCR CDR3 relied on the HTBI primer set. TCRdb re-analysed the multiplex PCR reads in MiXCR, keeping a single row per CDR3 protein. The sample holds 750,000 to 950,000 distinct CDR3 sequences, about 38% seen once. The sequenced sample was blood. This TCR was sampled from a man younger than 30 with Graves' hyperthyroidism.

CDR3 in DNA: TGTGCCAGTAGTATAGAGGGACACGCCACCTTCTACGAGCAGTACTTC. Encoded protein: CASSIEGHATFYEQYF. The chain combines TRBV19 with TRBJ2-7; D may be TRBD1 (6 bases). This CDR3 is 16 amino acids long. V was clipped by 0 bases and J by 3 bases, with 15 bases between them. CDR1 is LNHDA, CDR2 SQIVND, per germline (reference sequence).